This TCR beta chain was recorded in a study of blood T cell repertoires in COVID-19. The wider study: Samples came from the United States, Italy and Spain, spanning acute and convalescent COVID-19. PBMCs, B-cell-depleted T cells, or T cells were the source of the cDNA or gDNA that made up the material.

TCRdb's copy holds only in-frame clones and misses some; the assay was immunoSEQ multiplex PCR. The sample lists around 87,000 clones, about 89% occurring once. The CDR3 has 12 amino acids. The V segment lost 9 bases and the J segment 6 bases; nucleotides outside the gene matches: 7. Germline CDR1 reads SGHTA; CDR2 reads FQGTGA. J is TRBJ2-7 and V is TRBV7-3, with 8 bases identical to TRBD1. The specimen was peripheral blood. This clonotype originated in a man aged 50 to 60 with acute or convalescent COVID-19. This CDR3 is CARRGQGGEQYF. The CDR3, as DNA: TGTGCCAGGAGAGGACAGGGCGGCGAGCAGTACTTC.